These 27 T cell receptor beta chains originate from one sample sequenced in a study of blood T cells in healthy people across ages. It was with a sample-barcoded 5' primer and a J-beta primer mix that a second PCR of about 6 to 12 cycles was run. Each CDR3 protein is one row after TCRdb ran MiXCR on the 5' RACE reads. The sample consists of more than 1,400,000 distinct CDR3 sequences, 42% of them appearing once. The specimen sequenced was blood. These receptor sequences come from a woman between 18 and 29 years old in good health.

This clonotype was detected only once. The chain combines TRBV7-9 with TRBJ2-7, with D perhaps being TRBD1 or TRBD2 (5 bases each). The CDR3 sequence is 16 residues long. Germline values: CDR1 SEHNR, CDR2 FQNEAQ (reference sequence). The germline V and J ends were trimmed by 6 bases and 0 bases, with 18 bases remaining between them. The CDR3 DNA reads TGTGCCAGCAGTCCCGCCGCCCGGGACGGCTCCTACGAGCAGTACTTC. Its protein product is CASSPAARDGSYEQYF. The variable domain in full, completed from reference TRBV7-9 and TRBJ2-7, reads DTGVSQNPRHKITKRGQNVTFRCDPISEHNRLYWYRQTLGQGPEFLTYFQNEAQLEKSRLLSDRFSAERPKGSFSTLEIQRTEQGDSAMYLCASSPAARDGSYEQYFGPGTRLTVT.

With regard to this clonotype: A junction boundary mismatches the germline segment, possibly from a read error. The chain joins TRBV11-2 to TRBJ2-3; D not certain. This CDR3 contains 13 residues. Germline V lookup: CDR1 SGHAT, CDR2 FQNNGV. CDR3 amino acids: CASSLDPTDTQYF. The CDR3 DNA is TGCGCCAGCAGCTTGGACCCCACAGATACGCAGTATTTT.

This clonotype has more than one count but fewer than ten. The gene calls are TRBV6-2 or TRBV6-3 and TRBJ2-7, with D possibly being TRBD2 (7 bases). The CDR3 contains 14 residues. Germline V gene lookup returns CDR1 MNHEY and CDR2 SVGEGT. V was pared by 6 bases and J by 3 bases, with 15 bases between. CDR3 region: CASSWGGGFYEQYF. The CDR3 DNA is TGTGCCAGCAGCTGGGGAGGGGGATTCTACGAGCAGTACTTC.

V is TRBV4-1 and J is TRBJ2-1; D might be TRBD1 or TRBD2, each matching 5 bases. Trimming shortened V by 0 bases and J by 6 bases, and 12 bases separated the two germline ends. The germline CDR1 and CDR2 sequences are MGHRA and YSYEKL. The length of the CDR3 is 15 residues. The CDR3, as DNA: TGCGCCAGCAGCCAAGAGTGGGGGACGAGCAATGAGCAGTTCTTC. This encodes CASSQEWGTSNEQFF.

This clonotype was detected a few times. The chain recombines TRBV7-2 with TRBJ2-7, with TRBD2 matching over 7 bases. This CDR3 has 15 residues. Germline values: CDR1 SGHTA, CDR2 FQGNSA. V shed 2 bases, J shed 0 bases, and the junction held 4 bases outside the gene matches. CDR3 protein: CASSLSIAGSYEQYF. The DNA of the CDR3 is TGTGCCAGCAGCTTATCTATAGCGGGCTCCTACGAGCAGTACTTC.

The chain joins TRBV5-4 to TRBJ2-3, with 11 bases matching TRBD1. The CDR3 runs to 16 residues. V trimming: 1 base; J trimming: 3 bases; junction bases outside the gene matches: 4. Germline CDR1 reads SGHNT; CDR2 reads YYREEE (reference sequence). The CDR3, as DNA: TGTGCCAGCAGCTTGATGGGACAGGGGGTTACAGATACGCAGTATTTT. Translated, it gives CASSLMGQGVTDTQYF.

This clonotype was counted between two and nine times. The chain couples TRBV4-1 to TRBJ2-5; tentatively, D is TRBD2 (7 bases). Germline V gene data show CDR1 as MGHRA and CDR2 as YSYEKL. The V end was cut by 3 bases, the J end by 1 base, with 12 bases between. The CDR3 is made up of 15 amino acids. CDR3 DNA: TGCGCCAGCAGCCAGGAACGGGGGGCCCAAGAGACCCAGTACTTC. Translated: CASSQERGAQETQYF.

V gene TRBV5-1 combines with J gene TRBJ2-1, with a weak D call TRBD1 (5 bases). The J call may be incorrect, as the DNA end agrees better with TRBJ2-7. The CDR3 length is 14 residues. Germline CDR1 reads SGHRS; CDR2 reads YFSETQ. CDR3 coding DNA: TGCGCCAGCAGCTTGGACCCGACAGACAATGAGCAGTACTTC. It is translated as CASSLDPTDNEQYF.

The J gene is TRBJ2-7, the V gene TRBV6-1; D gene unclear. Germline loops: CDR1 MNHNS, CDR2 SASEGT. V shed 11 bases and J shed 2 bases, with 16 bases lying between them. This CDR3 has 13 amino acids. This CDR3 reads CAGSESQTYEQYF. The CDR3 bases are TGTGCCGGGTCCGAGTCCCAAACCTACGAGCAGTACTTC.

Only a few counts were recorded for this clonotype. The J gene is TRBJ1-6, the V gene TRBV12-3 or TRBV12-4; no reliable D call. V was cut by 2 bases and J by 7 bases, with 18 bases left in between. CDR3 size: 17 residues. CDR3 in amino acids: CASSLRPSRVGNSPLHF. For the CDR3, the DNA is TGTGCCAGCAGTTTAAGACCGAGTAGGGTTGGGAATTCACCCCTCCACTTT.

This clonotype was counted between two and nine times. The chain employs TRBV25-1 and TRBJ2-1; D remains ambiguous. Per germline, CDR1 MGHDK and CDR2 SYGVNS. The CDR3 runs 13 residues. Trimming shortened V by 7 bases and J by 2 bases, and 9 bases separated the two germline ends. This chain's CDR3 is CASTPGPYNEQFF. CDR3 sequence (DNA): TGTGCCAGCACACCGGGCCCCTACAATGAGCAGTTCTTC.

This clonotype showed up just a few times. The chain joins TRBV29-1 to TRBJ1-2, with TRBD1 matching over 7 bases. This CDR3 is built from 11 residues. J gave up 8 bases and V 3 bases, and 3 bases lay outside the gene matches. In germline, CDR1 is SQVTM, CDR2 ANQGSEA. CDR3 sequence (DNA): TGCAGCGTTGATGAGGACAGGGGCTACACCTTC. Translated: CSVDEDRGYTF. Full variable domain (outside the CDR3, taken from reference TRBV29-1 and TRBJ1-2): SAVISQKPSRDICQRGTSLTIQCQVDSQVTMMFWYRQQPGQSLTLIATANQGSEATYESGFVIDKFPISRPNLTFSTLTVSNMSPEDSSIYLCSVDEDRGYTFGSGTRLTVV.

The CDR3 here is CASTAEGSGEQYF. In DNA form, the CDR3 reads TGTGCCAGCACCGCCGAGGGATCGGGGGAGCAGTACTTC. The rearrangement joins TRBV7-9 to TRBJ2-7; tentative D call: TRBD2 (5 bases). In germline, CDR1 is SEHNR, CDR2 FQNEAQ (reference sequence). CDR3 size: 13 residues. Trimming stripped 7 bases from V and 7 bases from J, with 17 bases between.

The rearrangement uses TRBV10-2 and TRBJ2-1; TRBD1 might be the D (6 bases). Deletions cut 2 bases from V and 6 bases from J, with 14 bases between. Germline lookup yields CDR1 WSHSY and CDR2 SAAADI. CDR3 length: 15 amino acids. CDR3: CASSEDRILLNEQFF. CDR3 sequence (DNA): TGCGCCAGCAGTGAGGACAGGATCCTACTCAATGAGCAGTTCTTC.

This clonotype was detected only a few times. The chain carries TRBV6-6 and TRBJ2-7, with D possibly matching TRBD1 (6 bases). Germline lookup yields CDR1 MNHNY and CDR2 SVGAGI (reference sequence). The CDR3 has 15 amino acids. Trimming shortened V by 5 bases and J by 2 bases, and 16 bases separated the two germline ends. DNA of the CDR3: TGTGCCAGCAGTGACGGACAGCTAGGCCCCTACGAGCAGTACTTC. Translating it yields CASSDGQLGPYEQYF.

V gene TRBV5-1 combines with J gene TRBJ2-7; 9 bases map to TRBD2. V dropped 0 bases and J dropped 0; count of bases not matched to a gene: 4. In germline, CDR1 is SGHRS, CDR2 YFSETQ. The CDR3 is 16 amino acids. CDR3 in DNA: TGCGCCAGCAGCTTGGGTAATAGCGGGAGCTCCTACGAGCAGTACTTC. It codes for CASSLGNSGSSYEQYF.

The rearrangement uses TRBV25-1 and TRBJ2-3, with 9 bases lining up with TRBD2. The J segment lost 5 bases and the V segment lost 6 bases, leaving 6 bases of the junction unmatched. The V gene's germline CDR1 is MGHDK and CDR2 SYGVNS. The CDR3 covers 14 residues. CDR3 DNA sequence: TGTGCCAGCAGCGAGACTAGCGGTTTAGATACGCAGTATTTT. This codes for CASSETSGLDTQYF.

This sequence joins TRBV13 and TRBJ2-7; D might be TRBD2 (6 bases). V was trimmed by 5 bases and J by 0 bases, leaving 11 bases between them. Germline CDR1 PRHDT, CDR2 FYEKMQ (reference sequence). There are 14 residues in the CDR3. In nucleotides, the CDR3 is TGTGCCAGCAGCGACCTGGGACTCTCCTACGAGCAGTACTTC. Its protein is CASSDLGLSYEQYF.

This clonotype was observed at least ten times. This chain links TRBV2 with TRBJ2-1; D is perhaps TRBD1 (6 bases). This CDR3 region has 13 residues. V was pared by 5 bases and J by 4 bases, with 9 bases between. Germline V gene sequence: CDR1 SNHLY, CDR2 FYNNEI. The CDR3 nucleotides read TGTGCCAGCAGTACCACAGGGTACAATGAGCAGTTCTTC. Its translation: CASSTTGYNEQFF.

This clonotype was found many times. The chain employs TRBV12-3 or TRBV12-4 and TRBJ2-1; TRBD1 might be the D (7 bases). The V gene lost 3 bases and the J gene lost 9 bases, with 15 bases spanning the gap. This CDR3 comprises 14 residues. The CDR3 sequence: CASSFQGGMGEQFF. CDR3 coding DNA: TGTGCCAGCAGTTTTCAGGGGGGAATGGGTGAGCAGTTCTTC.

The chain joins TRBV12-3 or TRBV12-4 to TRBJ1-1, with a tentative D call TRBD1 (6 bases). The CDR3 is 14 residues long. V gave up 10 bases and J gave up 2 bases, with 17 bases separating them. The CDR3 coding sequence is TGTGCCACCTCCGCGGGGACACCTAACACTGAAGCTTTCTTT. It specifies CATSAGTPNTEAFF.

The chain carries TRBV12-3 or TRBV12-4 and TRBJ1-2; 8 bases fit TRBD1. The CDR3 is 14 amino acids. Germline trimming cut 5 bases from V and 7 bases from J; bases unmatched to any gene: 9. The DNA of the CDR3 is TGTGCCAGCAGTCGGACAGGGCTTGGCGCTGGCTACACCTTC. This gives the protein CASSRTGLGAGYTF.

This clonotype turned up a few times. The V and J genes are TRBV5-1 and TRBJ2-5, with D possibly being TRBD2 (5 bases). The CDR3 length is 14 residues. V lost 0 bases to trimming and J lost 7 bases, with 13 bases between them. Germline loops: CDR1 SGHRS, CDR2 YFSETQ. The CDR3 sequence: CASSLDFSEGTQYF. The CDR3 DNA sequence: TGCGCCAGCAGCTTGGATTTTAGCGAGGGGACCCAGTACTTC. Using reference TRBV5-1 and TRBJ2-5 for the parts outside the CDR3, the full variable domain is KAGVTQTPRYLIKTRGQQVTLSCSPISGHRSVSWYQQTPGQGLQFLFEYFSETQRNKGNFPGRFSGRQFSNSRSEMNVSTLELGDSALYLCASSLDFSEGTQYFGPGTRLLVL.

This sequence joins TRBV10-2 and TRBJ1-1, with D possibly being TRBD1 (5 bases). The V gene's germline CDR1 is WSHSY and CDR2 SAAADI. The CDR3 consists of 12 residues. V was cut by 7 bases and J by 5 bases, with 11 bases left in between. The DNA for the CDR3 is TGCGCCAGCATGGGGGAGAGTACTGAAGCTTTCTTT. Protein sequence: CASMGESTEAFF.

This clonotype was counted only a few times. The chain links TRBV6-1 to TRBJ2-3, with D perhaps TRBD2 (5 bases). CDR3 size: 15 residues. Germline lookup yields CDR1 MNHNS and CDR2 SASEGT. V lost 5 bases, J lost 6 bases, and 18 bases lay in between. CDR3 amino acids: CASSFGGFRSDTQYF. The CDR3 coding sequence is TGTGCCAGCAGTTTTGGAGGATTCCGGTCTGATACGCAGTATTTT.

CDR3 protein: CASSPHEDTIYF. The DNA for the CDR3 is TGTGCCAGCAGCCCACATGAAGACACCATATATTTT. The chain uses TRBV3-1 and TRBJ1-3; D is unclear. Per germline, CDR1 LGHDT and CDR2 YNNKEL (reference sequence). V was clipped by 4 bases and J by 8 bases, with 9 bases between them. This CDR3 region has 12 residues.

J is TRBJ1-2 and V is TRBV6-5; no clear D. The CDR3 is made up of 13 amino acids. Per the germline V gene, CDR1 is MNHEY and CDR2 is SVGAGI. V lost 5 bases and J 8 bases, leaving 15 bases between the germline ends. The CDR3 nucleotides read TGTGCCAGCAGTCCCCAGATAGTATGGGGCTACACCTTC. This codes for CASSPQIVWGYTF.